A single sample is the source of the 4 T cell receptor beta chains below, sequenced in a study of naive and memory T cell subsets. Both TRBC1 and TRBC2 were covered by a beta constant-region primer of two equimolar oligonucleotides. Using its own MiXCR run on the UMI-ligation and nested PCR reads, TCRdb lists one record per CDR3 protein. The sample has roughly 5,400 distinct CDR3 sequences; about 7% are singletons. The specimen sequenced was effector memory CD8+ T cells from blood. Sample subset: effector memory, CD45RA- CD27-. The source is a human donor in good health.

The J gene is TRBJ1-4, the V gene TRBV15; D call uncertain. From germline, CDR1 is LNHNV and CDR2 YYDKDF (reference sequence). The CDR3 extends over 14 amino acids. V lost 5 bases and J lost 6, with 13 bases in between. CDR3 nucleotide sequence: TGTGCCACCAGCGAGGGAGTAGGCGATGAAAAACTGTTTTTT. Amino acids: CATSEGVGDEKLFF.

As concerns this clonotype: A read error may be the cause here, since a much bigger clone is one base away. V gene TRBV7-8 combines with J gene TRBJ2-5, with 11 nucleotides matching TRBD2. The CDR3 contains 18 residues. Germline-derived CDR1 and CDR2 are SGHVS and FQNEAQ. The ends lost 2 bases at V and 1 base at J; junction bases unmatched: 9. Here the CDR3 DNA reads TGTGCCAGCAGCTTACGTAGCAGGACTAGCGGGTGCCAAGAGACCCAGTACTTC. It codes for CASSLRSRTSGCQETQYF.

This clonotype was recorded a few times. This chain uses TRBV6-2 or TRBV6-3 with TRBJ2-3, with D tentatively TRBD2 (6 bases). The CDR3 has 13 residues. CDR1 MNHEY and CDR2 SVGEGT come from the germline V gene. V shed 8 bases and J shed 2 bases, with 11 bases lying between them. DNA of the CDR3: TGTGCCAGCGGAGGGGAAATCACAGATACGCAGTATTTT. It encodes CASGGEITDTQYF.

The rearrangement links TRBV6-2 or TRBV6-3 to TRBJ1-5; TRBD1 agrees at 7 bases. Germline V gene data show CDR1 as MNHEY and CDR2 as SVGEGT. Trimming at V came to 6 bases and at J to 4 bases, leaving 12 bases not matched to a gene. CDR3 size: 16 residues. The CDR3 bases are TGTGCCAGCAGGGGGACAGAACGTTCGGGGAATCAGCCCCAGCATTTT. It codes for CASRGTERSGNQPQHF.